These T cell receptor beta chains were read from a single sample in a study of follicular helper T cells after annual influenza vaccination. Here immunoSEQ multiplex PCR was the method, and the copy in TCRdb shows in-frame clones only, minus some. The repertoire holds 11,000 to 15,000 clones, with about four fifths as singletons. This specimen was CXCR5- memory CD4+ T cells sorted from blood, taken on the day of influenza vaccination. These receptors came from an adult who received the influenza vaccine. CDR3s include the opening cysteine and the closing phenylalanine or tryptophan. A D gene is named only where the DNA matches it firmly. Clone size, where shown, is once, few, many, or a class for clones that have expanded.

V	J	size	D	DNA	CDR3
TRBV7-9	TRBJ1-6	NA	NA	TGTGCCAGCAGCTTAGGGGGTGGGGGGATTTCACCCCTCCACTTT	CASSLGGGGISPLHF
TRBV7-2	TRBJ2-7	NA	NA	TGTGCCAGCAGCTTAGGCCGGCAGGACCTCTCCTACGAGCAGTACTTC	CASSLGRQDLSYEQYF
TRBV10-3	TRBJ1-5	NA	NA	TGTGCCATCAGTGGGGGGGCGGATCAGCCCCAGCATTTT	CAISGGADQPQHF
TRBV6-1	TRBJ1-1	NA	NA	TGTGCCAGCAGTGAAGCCTTACAGATGAACACTGAAGCTTTCTTT	CASSEALQMNTEAFF
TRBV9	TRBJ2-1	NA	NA	TGTGCCAGCAGCCCCGCGATGCGATCCTACAATGAGCAGTTCTTC	CASSPAMRSYNEQFF
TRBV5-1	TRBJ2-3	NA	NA	TGCGCCAGCAGTGGGGGTGCCATGACAGATACGCAGTATTTT	CASSGGAMTDTQYF
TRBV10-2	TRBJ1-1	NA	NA	TGCGCCAGCAGTGACGGGGGTCGGACTGAAGCTTTCTTT	CASSDGGRTEAFF
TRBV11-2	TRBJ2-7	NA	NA	TGTGCCAGCAGCCCCCCCTTACGACAACTCTACGAGCAGTACTTC	CASSPPLRQLYEQYF
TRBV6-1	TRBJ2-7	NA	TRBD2	TGTGCCAGCAGCCCTCCAGGGACTAGCAGATACGAGCAGTACTTC	CASSPPGTSRYEQYF
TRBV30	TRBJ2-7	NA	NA	TGTGCCTGGAGTTCTGGACAAGCGTACGAGCAGTACTTC	CAWSSGQAYEQYF
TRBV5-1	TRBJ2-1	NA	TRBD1	TGCGCCAGCAGCTTGTTGGGACAGGGTATAAATGAGCAGTTCTTC	CASSLLGQGINEQFF
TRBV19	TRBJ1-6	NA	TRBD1	TGTGCCAGTGGGGGACAGTATAATTCACCCCTCCACTTT	CASGGQYNSPLHF
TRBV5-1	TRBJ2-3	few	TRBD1	TGCGCCAGCAGTTCTAATGGACAGGGAGCAGATACGCAGTATTTT	CASSSNGQGADTQYF
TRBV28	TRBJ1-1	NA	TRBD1	TGTGCCAGCAGTTCAACAGGGGAAAGTGAAGCTTTCTTT	CASSSTGESEAFF
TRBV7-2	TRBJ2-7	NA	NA	TGTGCCAGCAGCCAACAGAGGGTGGCCGAGCAGTACTTC	CASSQQRVAEQYF
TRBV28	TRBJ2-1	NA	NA	TGTGCCAGCAGATCCCCCGGTCGAACTAGCTCCTACAATGAGCAGTTCTTC	CASRSPGRTSSYNEQFF
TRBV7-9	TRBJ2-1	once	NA	TGTGCCAGCACCTCCCTGGGGGGGGCGAACTCCTACAATGAGCAGTTCTTC	CASTSLGGANSYNEQFF
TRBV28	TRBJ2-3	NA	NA	TGTGCCAGCAGTTCCTCAGTTTTATTAAGGGGCACAGATACGCAGTATTTT	CASSSSVLLRGTDTQYF
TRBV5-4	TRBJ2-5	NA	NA	TGTGCCAGCAGCTTCGGCCCCGACATGCGGACCCAGTACTTC	CASSFGPDMRTQYF
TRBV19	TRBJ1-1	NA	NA	TGTGCCAGTAGTATAGCAACGGGGAACACTGAAGCTTTCTTT	CASSIATGNTEAFF
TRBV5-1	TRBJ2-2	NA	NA	TGCGCCAGCAGCTTGGGCGCCCTCGATACCGGGGAGCTGTTTTTT	CASSLGALDTGELFF
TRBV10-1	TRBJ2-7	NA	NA	TGCGCCAGCAGGGACCGGGATTTCGACTCCTACGAGCAGTACTTC	CASRDRDFDSYEQYF
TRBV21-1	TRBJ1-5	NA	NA	TGTGCCAGCAGCAAAGTCCCGCCCCAGCATTTT	CASSKVPPQHF
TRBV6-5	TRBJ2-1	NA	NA	TGTGCCAGCAGAGCCTACAATGAGCAGTTCTTC	CASRAYNEQFF
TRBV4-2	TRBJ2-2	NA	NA	TGTGCCAGCAGCCCAAAGACTAACACCGGGGAGCTGTTTTTT	CASSPKTNTGELFF
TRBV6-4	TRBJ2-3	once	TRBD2	TGTGCCAGCAGTGACTCGACTAGCGGGGGAGATACGCAGTATTTT	CASSDSTSGGDTQYF
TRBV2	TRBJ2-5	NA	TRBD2	TGTGCCAGCGCTCAGCGACGGGAGGGGCGGGAGACCCAGTACTTC	CASAQRREGRETQYF
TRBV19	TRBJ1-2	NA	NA	TGTGCCAGTAACCTCGATTCATCCAGGGTTGGCTACACCTTC	CASNLDSSRVGYTF
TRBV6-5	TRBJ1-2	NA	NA	TGTGCCAGCAGGCCCGGAGGGCCCAACTATGGCTACACCTTC	CASRPGGPNYGYTF
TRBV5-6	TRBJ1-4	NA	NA	TGTGCCAGCAGCGACAGAGCAACTAATGAAAAACTGTTTTTT	CASSDRATNEKLFF
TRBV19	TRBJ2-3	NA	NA	TGTGCCAGTACCGGGGGACCAGATACGCAGTATTTT	CASTGGPDTQYF
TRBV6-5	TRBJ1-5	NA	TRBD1	TGTGCCAGCAGACTCACAGGGGGCAATCAGCCCCAGCATTTT	CASRLTGGNQPQHF
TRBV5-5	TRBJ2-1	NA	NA	TGTGCCAGCAGCTTTGGGTTCTCCTACAATGAGCAGTTCTTC	CASSFGFSYNEQFF
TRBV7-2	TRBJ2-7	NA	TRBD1	TGTGCCAGCAGCCCGGGACAGGGATACGGCGAGCAGTACTTC	CASSPGQGYGEQYF
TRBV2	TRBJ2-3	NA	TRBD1	TGTGCCAGCAAGATGGACAGGGTCGATACGCAGTATTTT	CASKMDRVDTQYF